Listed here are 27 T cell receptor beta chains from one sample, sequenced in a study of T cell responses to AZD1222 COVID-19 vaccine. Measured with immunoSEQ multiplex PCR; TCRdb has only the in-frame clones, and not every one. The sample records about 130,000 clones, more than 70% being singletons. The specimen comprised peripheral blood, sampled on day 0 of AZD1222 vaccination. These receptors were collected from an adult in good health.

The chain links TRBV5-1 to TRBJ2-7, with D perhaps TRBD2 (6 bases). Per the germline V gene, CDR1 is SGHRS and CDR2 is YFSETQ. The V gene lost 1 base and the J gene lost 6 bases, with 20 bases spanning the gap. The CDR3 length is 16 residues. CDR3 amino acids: CASSLTGSTGDREQYF. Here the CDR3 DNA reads TGCGCCAGCAGCTTGACCGGGAGTACTGGGGATCGCGAGCAGTACTTC.

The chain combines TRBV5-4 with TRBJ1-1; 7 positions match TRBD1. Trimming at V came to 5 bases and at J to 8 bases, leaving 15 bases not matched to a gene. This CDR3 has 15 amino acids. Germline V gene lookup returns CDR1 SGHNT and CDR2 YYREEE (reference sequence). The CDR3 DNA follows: TGTGCCAGCAGGCCCGCCCCCACAGGGGAGGTAGAAGCTTTCTTT. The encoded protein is CASRPAPTGEVEAFF.

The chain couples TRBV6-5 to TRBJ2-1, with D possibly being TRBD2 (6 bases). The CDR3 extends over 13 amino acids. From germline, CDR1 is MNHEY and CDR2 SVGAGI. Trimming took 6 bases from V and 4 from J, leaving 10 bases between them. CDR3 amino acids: CASSSSGYNEQFF. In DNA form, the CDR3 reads TGTGCCAGCAGCAGTAGCGGTTACAATGAGCAGTTCTTC.

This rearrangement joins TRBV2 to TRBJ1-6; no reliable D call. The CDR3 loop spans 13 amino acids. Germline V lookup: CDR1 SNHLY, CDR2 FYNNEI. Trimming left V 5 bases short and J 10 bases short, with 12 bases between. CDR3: CASSIRTRSPLHF. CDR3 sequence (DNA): TGTGCCAGCAGTATACGGACCCGATCACCCCTCCACTTT.

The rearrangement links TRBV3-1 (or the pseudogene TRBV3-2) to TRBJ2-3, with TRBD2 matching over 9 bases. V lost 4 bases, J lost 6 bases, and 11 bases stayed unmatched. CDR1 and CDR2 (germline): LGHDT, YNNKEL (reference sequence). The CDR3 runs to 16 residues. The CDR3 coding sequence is TGTGCCAGCAGCCCGGGGCGTGGCGGGGGGGTGGATACGCAGTATTTT. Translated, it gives CASSPGRGGGVDTQYF.

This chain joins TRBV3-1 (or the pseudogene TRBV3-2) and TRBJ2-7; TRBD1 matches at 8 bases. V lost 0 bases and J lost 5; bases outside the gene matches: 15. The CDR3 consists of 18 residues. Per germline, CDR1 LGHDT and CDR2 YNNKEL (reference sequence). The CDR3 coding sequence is TGTGCCAGCAGCCAAGAGTATAGGTTTGTGGGACAGGCCGACGAGCAGTACTTC. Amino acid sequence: CASSQEYRFVGQADEQYF.

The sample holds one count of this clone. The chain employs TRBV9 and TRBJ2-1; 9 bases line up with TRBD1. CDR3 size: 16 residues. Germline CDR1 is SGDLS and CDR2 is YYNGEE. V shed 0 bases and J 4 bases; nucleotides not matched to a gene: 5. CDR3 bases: TGTGCCAGCAGCGTAGAGGGACAGGGTATATACAATGAGCAGTTCTTC. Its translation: CASSVEGQGIYNEQFF.

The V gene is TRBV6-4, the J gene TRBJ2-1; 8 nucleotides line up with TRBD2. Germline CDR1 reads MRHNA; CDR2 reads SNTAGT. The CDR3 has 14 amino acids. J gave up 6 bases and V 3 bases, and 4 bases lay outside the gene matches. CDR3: CASSEGGTSNEQFF. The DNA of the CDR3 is TGTGCCAGCAGTGAGGGGGGGACTAGCAATGAGCAGTTCTTC.

CDR3 sequence reads: CAWLRGSYEQYF. In nucleotides, the CDR3 is TGTGCCTGGTTGCGGGGGTCCTACGAGCAGTACTTC. This chain joins TRBV30 and TRBJ2-7, with 7 bases aligning to TRBD2. This CDR3 is 12 amino acids long. Germline lookup yields CDR1 GTSNPN and CDR2 SVGIG (reference sequence). V dropped 5 bases and J dropped 1; count of bases not matched to a gene: 2.

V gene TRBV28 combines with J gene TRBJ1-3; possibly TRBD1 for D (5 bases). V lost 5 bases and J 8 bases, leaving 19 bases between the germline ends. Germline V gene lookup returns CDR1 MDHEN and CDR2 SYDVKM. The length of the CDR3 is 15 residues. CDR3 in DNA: TGTGCCAGCAGTACCACTACGGGACCCGGTGACACCATATATTTT. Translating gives CASSTTTGPGDTIYF.

This CDR3 reads CASSEEGGANVLTF. In DNA form, the CDR3 reads TGTGCCAGCAGTGAGGAAGGTGGGGCCAACGTCCTGACTTTC. The chain combines TRBV6-4 with TRBJ2-6; D unresolved. Per germline, CDR1 MRHNA and CDR2 SNTAGT. V lost 3 bases and J lost 3, with 6 bases in between. This CDR3 spans 14 amino acids.

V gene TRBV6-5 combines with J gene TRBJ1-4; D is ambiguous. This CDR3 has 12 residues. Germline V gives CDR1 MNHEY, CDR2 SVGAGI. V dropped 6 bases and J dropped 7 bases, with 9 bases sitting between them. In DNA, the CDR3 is TGTGCCAGCAGCCGGGAGACTGAAAAACTGTTTTTT. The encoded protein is CASSRETEKLFF.

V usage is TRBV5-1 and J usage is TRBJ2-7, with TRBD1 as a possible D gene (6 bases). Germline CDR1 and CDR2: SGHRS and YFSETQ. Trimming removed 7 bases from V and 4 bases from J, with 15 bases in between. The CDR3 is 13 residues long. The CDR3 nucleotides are TGCGCCAGCTCGGACAGTAACCAGTACGAGCAGTACTTC. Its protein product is CASSDSNQYEQYF. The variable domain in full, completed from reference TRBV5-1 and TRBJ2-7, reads KAGVTQTPRYLIKTRGQQVTLSCSPISGHRSVSWYQQTPGQGLQFLFEYFSETQRNKGNFPGRFSGRQFSNSRSEMNVSTLELGDSALYLCASSDSNQYEQYFGPGTRLTVT.

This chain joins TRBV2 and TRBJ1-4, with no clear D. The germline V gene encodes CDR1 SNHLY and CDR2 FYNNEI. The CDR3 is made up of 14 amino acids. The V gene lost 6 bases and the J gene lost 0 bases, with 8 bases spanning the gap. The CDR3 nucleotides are TGTGCCAGCAGGCCCCACACAACTAATGAAAAACTGTTTTTT. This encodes CASRPHTTNEKLFF.

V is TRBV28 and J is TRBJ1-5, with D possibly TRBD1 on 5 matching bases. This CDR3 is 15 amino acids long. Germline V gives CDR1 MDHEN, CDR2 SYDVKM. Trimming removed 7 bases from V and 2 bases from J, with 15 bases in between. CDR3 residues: CASTSGGAGNQPQHF. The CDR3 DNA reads TGTGCCAGCACCTCGGGGGGAGCAGGCAATCAGCCCCAGCATTTT.

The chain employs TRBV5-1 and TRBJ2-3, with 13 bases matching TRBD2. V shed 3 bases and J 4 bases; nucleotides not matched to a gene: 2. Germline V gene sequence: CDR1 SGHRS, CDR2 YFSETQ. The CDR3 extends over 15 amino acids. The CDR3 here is CASSWGTSGADTQYF. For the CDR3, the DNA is TGCGCCAGCAGCTGGGGGACTAGCGGGGCAGATACGCAGTATTTT.

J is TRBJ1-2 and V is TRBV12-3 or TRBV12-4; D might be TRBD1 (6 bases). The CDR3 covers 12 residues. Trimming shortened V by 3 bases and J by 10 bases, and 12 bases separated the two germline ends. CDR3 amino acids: CASSLGGASYTF. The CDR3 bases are TGTGCCAGCAGTTTGGGGGGCGCCTCCTACACCTTC.

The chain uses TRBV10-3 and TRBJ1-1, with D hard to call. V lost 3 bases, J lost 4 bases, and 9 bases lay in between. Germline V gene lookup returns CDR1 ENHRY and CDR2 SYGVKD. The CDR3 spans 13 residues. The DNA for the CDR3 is TGTGCCATCAGTGACAGGAGATCCACTGAAGCTTTCTTT. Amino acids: CAISDRRSTEAFF.

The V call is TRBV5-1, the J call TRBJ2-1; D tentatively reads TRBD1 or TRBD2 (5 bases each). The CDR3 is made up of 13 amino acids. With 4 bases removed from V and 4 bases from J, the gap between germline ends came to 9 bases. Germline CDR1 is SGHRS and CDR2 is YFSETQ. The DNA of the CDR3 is TGCGCCAGCAGCGGGGACCCATACAATGAGCAGTTCTTC. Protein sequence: CASSGDPYNEQFF.

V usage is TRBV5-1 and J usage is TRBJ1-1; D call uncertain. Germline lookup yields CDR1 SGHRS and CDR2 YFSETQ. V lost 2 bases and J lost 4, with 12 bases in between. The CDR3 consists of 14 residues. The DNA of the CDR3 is TGCGCCAGCAGCTTAGGTGTTGCGCTCACTGAAGCTTTCTTT. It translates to CASSLGVALTEAFF.

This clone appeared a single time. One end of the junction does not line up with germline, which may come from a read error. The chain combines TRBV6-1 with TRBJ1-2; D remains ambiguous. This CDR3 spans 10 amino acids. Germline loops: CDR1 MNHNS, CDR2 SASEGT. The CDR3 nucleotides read TGTGCCAGCAGTGATTGGGTGGGATCCTTC. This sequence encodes CASSDWVGSF.

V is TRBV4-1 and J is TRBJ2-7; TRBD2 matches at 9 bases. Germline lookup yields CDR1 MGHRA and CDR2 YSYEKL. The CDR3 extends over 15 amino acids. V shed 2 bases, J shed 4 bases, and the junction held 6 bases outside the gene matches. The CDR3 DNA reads TGCGCCAGCAGCCAAAGGGCTAGCGGGACTTACGAGCAGTACTTC. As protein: CASSQRASGTYEQYF.

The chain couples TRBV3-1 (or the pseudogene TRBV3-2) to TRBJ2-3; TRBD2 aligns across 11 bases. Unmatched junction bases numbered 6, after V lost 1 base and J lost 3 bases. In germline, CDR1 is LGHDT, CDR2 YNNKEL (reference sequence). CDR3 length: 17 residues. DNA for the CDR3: TGTGCCAGCAGCCAAGGCTATACTAGCGGGGGAACAGATACGCAGTATTTT. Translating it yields CASSQGYTSGGTDTQYF.

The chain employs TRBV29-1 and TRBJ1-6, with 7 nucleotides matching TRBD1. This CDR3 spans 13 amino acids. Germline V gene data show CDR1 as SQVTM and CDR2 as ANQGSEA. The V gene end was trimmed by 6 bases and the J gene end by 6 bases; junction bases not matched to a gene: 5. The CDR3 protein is CSVQGGSNSPLHF. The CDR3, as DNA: TGCAGCGTGCAGGGGGGGAGTAATTCACCCCTCCACTTT. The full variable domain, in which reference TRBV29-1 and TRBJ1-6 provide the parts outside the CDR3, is SAVISQKPSRDICQRGTSLTIQCQVDSQVTMMFWYRQQPGQSLTLIATANQGSEATYESGFVIDKFPISRPNLTFSTLTVSNMSPEDSSIYLCSVQGGSNSPLHFGNGTRLTVT.

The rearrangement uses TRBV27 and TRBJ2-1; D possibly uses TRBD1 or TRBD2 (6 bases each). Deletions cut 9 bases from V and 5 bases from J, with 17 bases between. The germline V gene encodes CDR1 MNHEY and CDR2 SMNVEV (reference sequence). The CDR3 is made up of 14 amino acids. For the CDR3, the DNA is TGTGCCAGTACTCAGTGGGGGGCCGACAATGAGCAGTTCTTC. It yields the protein CASTQWGADNEQFF.

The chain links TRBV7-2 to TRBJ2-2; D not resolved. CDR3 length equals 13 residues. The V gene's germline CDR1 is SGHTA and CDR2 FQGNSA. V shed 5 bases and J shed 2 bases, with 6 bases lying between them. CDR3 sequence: CASSRINTGELFF. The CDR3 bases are TGTGCCAGCAGCCGAATCAACACCGGGGAGCTGTTTTTT.

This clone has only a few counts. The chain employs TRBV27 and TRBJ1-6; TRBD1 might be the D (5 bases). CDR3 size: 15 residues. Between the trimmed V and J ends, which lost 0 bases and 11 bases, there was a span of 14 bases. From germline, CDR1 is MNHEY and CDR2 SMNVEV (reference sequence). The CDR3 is CASSLSKTLTAPLHF. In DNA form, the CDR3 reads TGTGCCAGCAGTTTATCCAAAACTCTGACAGCACCCCTCCACTTT.